These T cell receptor beta chains were read from a single sample in a study of shared T cell receptors in the human thymus. The assay was immunoSEQ multiplex PCR, and TCRdb's table has in-frame clones only and misses some. The data show 630,000 or so clones, roughly 86% seen once. The sample was also reused in another study, on human thymus T cells.

The sequencing sample was made of thymocytes. These receptor sequences come from a boy in the first two years of life with a congenital heart defect. Each CDR3 is given with its conserved first and last residue. Each record gives: CDR3 protein, CDR3 DNA, clone size, D gene, J gene, V gene. The D gene is left open where the match is weak. Clone sizes are given selectively: once, few, many, or a class where the clone is expanded.

cdr3_aa: CASSEHRDRGPLVEAFF
cdr3_nt: TGTGCCAGCAGTGAACACCGGGACAGGGGCCCCCTCGTTGAAGCTTTCTTT
clone_size: .
d_call: TRBD1
j_call: TRBJ1-1
v_call: TRBV25-1

cdr3_aa: CASSSPDRGRSTEAFF
cdr3_nt: TGTGCCAGCAGCTCACCGGACAGGGGGCGGAGTACTGAAGCTTTCTTT
clone_size: once
d_call: TRBD1
j_call: TRBJ1-1
v_call: TRBV5-4

cdr3_aa: CASSVIATGKLYNEQFF
cdr3_nt: TGTGCCAGCAGTGTGATCGCGACAGGGAAGCTATACAATGAGCAGTTCTTC
clone_size: .
d_call: TRBD1
j_call: TRBJ2-1
v_call: TRBV6-1

cdr3_aa: CSDRTSGKTGDTQYF
cdr3_nt: TGCAGCGATCGGACTAGCGGGAAGACAGGGGATACGCAGTATTTT
clone_size: .
d_call: TRBD2
j_call: TRBJ2-3
v_call: TRBV29-1

cdr3_aa: CASVADTGELFF
cdr3_nt: TGTGCCAGCGTCGCGGACACCGGGGAGCTGTTTTTT
clone_size: .
d_call: .
j_call: TRBJ2-2
v_call: TRBV6-4

cdr3_aa: CASSQGEGYNEQFF
cdr3_nt: TGTGCCAGCAGCCAAGGGGAGGGATACAATGAGCAGTTCTTC
clone_size: .
d_call: TRBD2
j_call: TRBJ2-1
v_call: TRBV4-2

cdr3_aa: CASSHPDRGPTEAFF
cdr3_nt: TGTGCCAGCAGTCACCCTGACAGGGGGCCCACTGAAGCTTTCTTT
clone_size: .
d_call: TRBD1
j_call: TRBJ1-1
v_call: TRBV28

cdr3_aa: CASSQDCDGGAFF
cdr3_nt: TGTGCCAGCAGCCAAGATTGCGACGGGGGGGCTTTCTTT
clone_size: .
d_call: .
j_call: TRBJ1-1
v_call: TRBV14

cdr3_aa: CASSPGTPLDGDEQFF
cdr3_nt: TGCGCCAGCAGCCCCGGGACACCCCTCGATGGAGATGAGCAGTTCTTC
clone_size: .
d_call: .
j_call: TRBJ2-1
v_call: TRBV4-3

cdr3_aa: CAISPTGSGEQYF
cdr3_nt: TGTGCCATCAGCCCGACAGGGTCGGGCGAGCAGTACTTC
clone_size: .
d_call: TRBD1
j_call: TRBJ2-7
v_call: TRBV10-3

cdr3_aa: CASSVDSSPLHF
cdr3_nt: TGTGCCAGCAGCGTAGACAGCTCACCCCTCCACTTT
clone_size: .
d_call: .
j_call: TRBJ1-6
v_call: TRBV9

cdr3_aa: CASSQDTTGSYGYTF
cdr3_nt: TGCGCCAGCAGCCAAGACACAACCGGGAGCTATGGCTACACCTTC
clone_size: .
d_call: .
j_call: TRBJ1-2
v_call: TRBV4-1

cdr3_aa: CASRTGTGGFEETQYF
cdr3_nt: TGCGCCAGCCGAACCGGGACAGGTGGTTTTGAAGAGACCCAGTACTTC
clone_size: .
d_call: TRBD1
j_call: TRBJ2-5
v_call: TRBV4-1

cdr3_aa: CATSPSGRANTEAFF
cdr3_nt: TGTGCCACCAGCCCCAGTGGCAGGGCGAACACTGAAGCTTTCTTT
clone_size: .
d_call: .
j_call: TRBJ1-1
v_call: TRBV15

cdr3_aa: CASSSGQGRSTDTQYF
cdr3_nt: TGTGCCAGCAGCTCGGGACAGGGAAGGAGCACAGATACGCAGTATTTT
clone_size: .
d_call: TRBD1
j_call: TRBJ2-3
v_call: TRBV28

cdr3_aa: CASSFIRKQGGYEQYF
cdr3_nt: TGTGCCAGCAGTTTTATACGAAAGCAGGGGGGCTACGAGCAGTACTTC
clone_size: .
d_call: .
j_call: TRBJ2-7
v_call: TRBV27

cdr3_aa: CASSYRGRTRETQYF
cdr3_nt: TGTGCCAGCAGTTACAGGGGGCGAACCCGAGAGACCCAGTACTTC
clone_size: .
d_call: TRBD1
j_call: TRBJ2-5
v_call: TRBV6-5

cdr3_aa: CASCSQGDTGELFF
cdr3_nt: TGTGCCAGTTGTTCACAGGGCGACACCGGGGAGCTGTTTTTT
clone_size: .
d_call: .
j_call: TRBJ2-2
v_call: TRBV19

cdr3_aa: CASSFGLAYEQYF
cdr3_nt: TGTGCCAGCAGCTTCGGACTAGCTTACGAGCAGTACTTC
clone_size: few
d_call: TRBD2
j_call: TRBJ2-7
v_call: TRBV7-9

cdr3_aa: CASSQPPDRNEKLFF
cdr3_nt: TGCGCCAGCAGCCAACCCCCGGACAGGAATGAAAAACTGTTTTTT
clone_size: .
d_call: TRBD1
j_call: TRBJ1-4
v_call: TRBV4-1

cdr3_aa: CASSYVLSTDTQYF
cdr3_nt: TGTGCCAGCAGTTACGTCCTCAGCACAGATACGCAGTATTTT
clone_size: .
d_call: .
j_call: TRBJ2-3
v_call: TRBV6-6

cdr3_aa: CASSLKAGWPKNIQYF
cdr3_nt: TGTGCCAGCAGCTTAAAGGCAGGGTGGCCCAAAAACATTCAGTACTTC
clone_size: .
d_call: .
j_call: TRBJ2-4
v_call: TRBV11-2

cdr3_aa: CASAPVEGASSYNEQFF
cdr3_nt: TGTGCCAGTGCCCCAGTCGAGGGGGCCAGCTCCTACAATGAGCAGTTCTTC
clone_size: .
d_call: TRBD1
j_call: TRBJ2-1
v_call: TRBV19

cdr3_aa: CASSQTSGGARELFF
cdr3_nt: TGCGCCAGCAGCCAGACTAGCGGGGGGGCACGGGAGCTGTTTTTT
clone_size: .
d_call: TRBD2
j_call: TRBJ2-2
v_call: TRBV5-1

cdr3_aa: CASSSRDTQYF
cdr3_nt: TGCGCCAGCAGTTCCCGGGATACGCAGTATTTT
clone_size: .
d_call: .
j_call: TRBJ2-3
v_call: TRBV5-1

cdr3_aa: CASSQEIRLAGAEGHGELFF
cdr3_nt: TGCGCCAGCAGCCAAGAAATTCGTCTAGCGGGAGCGGAGGGACACGGGGAGCTGTTTTTT
clone_size: .
d_call: TRBD2
j_call: TRBJ2-2
v_call: TRBV4-1

cdr3_aa: CASSLSGRGNYSNQPQHF
cdr3_nt: TGTGCCAGCAGCTTATCGGGCAGGGGGAATTATAGCAATCAGCCCCAGCATTTT
clone_size: .
d_call: TRBD1
j_call: TRBJ1-5
v_call: TRBV7-9

cdr3_aa: CASSYWATGELFF
cdr3_nt: TGTGCCAGCAGTTATTGGGCTACCGGGGAGCTGTTTTTT
clone_size: .
d_call: .
j_call: TRBJ2-2
v_call: TRBV6-5

cdr3_aa: CASSPEGLAATDTQYF
cdr3_nt: TGTGCCAGCAGCCCCGAGGGACTAGCGGCCACAGATACGCAGTATTTT
clone_size: .
d_call: TRBD2
j_call: TRBJ2-3
v_call: TRBV7-9

cdr3_aa: CASSYSSAGANTEAFF
cdr3_nt: TGTGCCAGCAGTTACTCGAGTGCGGGGGCGAACACTGAAGCTTTCTTT
clone_size: .
d_call: .
j_call: TRBJ1-1
v_call: TRBV6-5

cdr3_aa: CASSYGLAPRTGELFF
cdr3_nt: TGTGCCAGCAGCTATGGACTAGCCCCTCGAACCGGGGAGCTGTTTTTT
clone_size: .
d_call: TRBD2
j_call: TRBJ2-2
v_call: TRBV9

cdr3_aa: CASSQDQGGYGYTF
cdr3_nt: TGCGCCAGCAGCCAAGATCAGGGAGGCTATGGCTACACCTTC
clone_size: .
d_call: .
j_call: TRBJ1-2
v_call: TRBV4-3

cdr3_aa: CAWSSRGVESNQPQHF
cdr3_nt: TGTGCCTGGAGTTCCAGGGGGGTTGAAAGCAATCAGCCCCAGCATTTT
clone_size: .
d_call: TRBD1
j_call: TRBJ1-5
v_call: TRBV30

cdr3_aa: CARTAPTRLAGGPYEQYF
cdr3_nt: TGTGCCAGGACAGCCCCCACTCGACTAGCGGGAGGGCCCTACGAGCAGTACTTC
clone_size: .
d_call: TRBD2
j_call: TRBJ2-7
v_call: TRBV2

cdr3_aa: CASSVVYEDPSYNEQFF
cdr3_nt: TGTGCCAGCAGCGTAGTTTATGAGGATCCTTCCTACAATGAGCAGTTCTTC
clone_size: .
d_call: .
j_call: TRBJ2-1
v_call: TRBV9

cdr3_aa: CAISPGLAGGRKFPLTDTQYF
cdr3_nt: TGTGCCATCAGCCCGGGACTAGCGGGGGGGCGCAAATTCCCCCTCACAGATACGCAGTATTTT
clone_size: .
d_call: TRBD2
j_call: TRBJ2-3
v_call: TRBV10-3

cdr3_aa: CASSQVPYPGSGELFF
cdr3_nt: TGCGCCAGCAGCCAAGTACCCTATCCAGGGTCCGGGGAGCTGTTTTTT
clone_size: .
d_call: .
j_call: TRBJ2-2
v_call: TRBV4-3

cdr3_aa: CASADRVGQPQHF
cdr3_nt: TGTGCCAGCGCCGACAGGGTCGGGCAGCCCCAGCATTTT
clone_size: .
d_call: TRBD1
j_call: TRBJ1-5
v_call: TRBV18

cdr3_aa: CASSSSGRFRETQYF
cdr3_nt: TGTGCCAGCAGTTCTAGCGGGAGGTTCCGAGAGACCCAGTACTTC
clone_size: .
d_call: TRBD2
j_call: TRBJ2-5
v_call: TRBV7-2

cdr3_aa: CASSSQGGLGTGELFF
cdr3_nt: TGTGCCAGCAGTTCTCAAGGGGGCTTGGGCACCGGGGAGCTGTTTTTT
clone_size: .
d_call: TRBD1
j_call: TRBJ2-2
v_call: TRBV28

cdr3_aa: CASSGQGTDTQYF
cdr3_nt: TGTGCCAGCAGCGGGCAGGGCACAGATACGCAGTATTTT
clone_size: few
d_call: .
j_call: TRBJ2-3
v_call: TRBV7-2

cdr3_aa: CASSQDGGRYEEAFF
cdr3_nt: TGTGCCAGCAGCCAAGACGGGGGGCGTTATGAGGAAGCTTTCTTT
clone_size: .
d_call: .
j_call: TRBJ1-1
v_call: TRBV14

cdr3_aa: CASSFPTISVGHNEQFF
cdr3_nt: TGTGCCAGCAGTTTCCCCACAATTAGCGTCGGACACAATGAGCAGTTCTTC
clone_size: .
d_call: .
j_call: TRBJ2-1
v_call: TRBV28

cdr3_aa: CASSPRGGADEKLFF
cdr3_nt: TGTGCCAGCAGCCCAAGAGGGGGGGCTGATGAAAAACTGTTTTTT
clone_size: .
d_call: .
j_call: TRBJ1-4
v_call: TRBV9

cdr3_aa: CASSYSGPMNTEAFF
cdr3_nt: TGTGCCAGCAGTTACAGTGGCCCTATGAACACTGAAGCTTTCTTT
clone_size: .
d_call: .
j_call: TRBJ1-1
v_call: TRBV28

cdr3_aa: CASSPEGVVATNEKLFF
cdr3_nt: TGCGCCAGCAGCCCCGAGGGGGTAGTCGCAACTAATGAAAAACTGTTTTTT
clone_size: .
d_call: .
j_call: TRBJ1-4
v_call: TRBV5-1

cdr3_aa: CSVEGVSGTYNEQFF
cdr3_nt: TGCAGCGTTGAAGGGGTTAGCGGGACCTACAATGAGCAGTTCTTC
clone_size: .
d_call: TRBD2
j_call: TRBJ2-1
v_call: TRBV29-1

cdr3_aa: CASSYASVRSYNSPLHF
cdr3_nt: TGTGCCAGCAGTTATGCTTCAGTCAGGTCCTATAATTCACCCCTCCACTTT
clone_size: once
d_call: .
j_call: TRBJ1-6
v_call: TRBV27

cdr3_aa: CASSPSLAGATYEQYF
cdr3_nt: TGTGCCAGCTCACCCAGCTTAGCGGGGGCGACCTACGAGCAGTACTTC
clone_size: few
d_call: TRBD2
j_call: TRBJ2-7
v_call: TRBV18

cdr3_aa: CASRQEDTQYF
cdr3_nt: TGTGCCAGCAGGCAGGAAGATACGCAGTATTTT
clone_size: .
d_call: .
j_call: TRBJ2-3
v_call: TRBV6-6

cdr3_aa: CASIKRSGRGQGTDTQYF
cdr3_nt: TGTGCCAGCATCAAAAGGAGCGGCAGGGGGCAGGGCACAGATACGCAGTATTTT
clone_size: .
d_call: TRBD1
j_call: TRBJ2-3
v_call: TRBV28

cdr3_aa: CASRAQQAPPEAFF
cdr3_nt: TGTGCCAGCAGGGCCCAACAGGCCCCACCGGAAGCTTTCTTT
clone_size: .
d_call: .
j_call: TRBJ1-1
v_call: TRBV6-1

cdr3_aa: CASSEESEQYF
cdr3_nt: TGTGCCAGCAGTGAAGAGAGCGAGCAGTACTTC
clone_size: .
d_call: .
j_call: TRBJ2-7
v_call: TRBV2

cdr3_aa: CASSERSGVEVGTDTQYF
cdr3_nt: TGCGCCAGCAGTGAGAGGAGCGGGGTGGAGGTGGGCACAGATACGCAGTATTTT
clone_size: .
d_call: TRBD2
j_call: TRBJ2-3
v_call: TRBV10-2

cdr3_aa: CASSKQGDSYEQYF
cdr3_nt: TGTGCCAGCAGCAAGCAGGGGGATTCCTACGAGCAGTACTTC
clone_size: .
d_call: TRBD1
j_call: TRBJ2-7
v_call: TRBV11-3

cdr3_aa: CASRHLAGDTDTQYF
cdr3_nt: TGTGCCAGCAGGCATTTAGCGGGGGACACAGATACGCAGTATTTT
clone_size: .
d_call: TRBD2
j_call: TRBJ2-3
v_call: TRBV28

cdr3_aa: CASRPGASGTETQYF
cdr3_nt: TGTGCCAGCAGACCTGGGGCTAGCGGGACTGAGACCCAGTACTTC
clone_size: few
d_call: TRBD2
j_call: TRBJ2-5
v_call: TRBV7-2

cdr3_aa: CASRKGRSGGLPQETQYF
cdr3_nt: TGTGCCAGCAGAAAGGGGAGGTCGGGAGGACTTCCCCAAGAGACCCAGTACTTC
clone_size: .
d_call: TRBD2
j_call: TRBJ2-5
v_call: TRBV7-2

cdr3_aa: CASRLADYGYTF
cdr3_nt: TGTGCCAGTAGGTTAGCGGATTACGGCTACACCTTC
clone_size: .
d_call: .
j_call: TRBJ1-2
v_call: TRBV19

cdr3_aa: CASSFGTGWNYGYTF
cdr3_nt: TGTGCCAGCAGCTTTGGTACAGGGTGGAACTATGGCTACACCTTC
clone_size: .
d_call: .
j_call: TRBJ1-2
v_call: TRBV7-9